This T cell receptor (beta chain) was identified during a study of OX40 agonist ivuxolimab in advanced cancers. Germline CDR1 and CDR2: LNHNV and YYDKDF (reference sequence). The CDR3 is made up of 16 amino acids. V was cut by 4 bases and J by 4 bases, with 19 bases left in between. With respect to this clone: Antigen: not known.

Clones were read by immunoSEQ multiplex PCR, and TCRdb kept only the in-frame ones, dropping some. The sample includes 60,000 or so clones, approximately 80% seen only once; the top ten take about 4%. Study-wide points: Clonal expansion from baseline to week 6 occurred in both CD4+ and CD8+ T cells.

This chain connects TRBV15 to TRBJ1-1; tentatively, D is TRBD1 (5 bases). The sequencing here drew on CD4+ or CD8+ T cells sorted from blood, taken in a trial of the OX40 agonist ivuxolimab. The sequence was collected from an adult with an advanced solid tumor such as melanoma, head and neck, liver or kidney cancer. The CDR3 nucleotides are TGTGCCACCAGCAAATATCCGGGGCCTCGGGGCACTGAAGCTTTCTTT. Translated: CATSKYPGPRGTEAFF.